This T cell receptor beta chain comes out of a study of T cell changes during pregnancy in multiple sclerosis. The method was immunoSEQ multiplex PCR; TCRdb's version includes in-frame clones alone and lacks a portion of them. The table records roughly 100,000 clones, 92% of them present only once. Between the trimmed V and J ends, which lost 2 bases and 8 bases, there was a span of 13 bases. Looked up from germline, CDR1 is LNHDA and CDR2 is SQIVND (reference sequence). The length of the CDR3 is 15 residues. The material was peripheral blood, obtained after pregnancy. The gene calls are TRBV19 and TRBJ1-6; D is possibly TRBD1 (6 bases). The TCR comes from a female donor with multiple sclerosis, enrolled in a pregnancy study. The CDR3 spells CASSIISQGYSPLHF. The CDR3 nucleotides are TGTGCCAGTAGTATAATCTCCCAGGGGTATTCACCCCTCCACTTT.